The rows below give T cell receptor beta chains drawn from one sample of a study of glioma-infiltrating T cells. A single record per CDR3 protein comes from TCRdb applying MiXCR to the multiplex PCR reads. The table includes about 190,000 distinct CDR3 sequences, 25% to 35% detected once. The sequencing sample was made of glioma tissue, nonneoplastic brain tissue, or PBMCs (not recorded which). Receptors originate from a human donor with low-grade glioma or glioblastoma, undergoing nonglioma brain surgery, or in good health (not recorded which). Both conserved end residues are part of each CDR3. The order of the fields is clone size, D gene, J gene, V gene, CDR3 protein, CDR3 DNA. The D gene is left open where the match is weak. Size tells how often a clone was seen (once, few, many) or the class of an expanded clone, and some rows leave it out.

abundance: few; d_gene: TRBD2; j_gene: TRBJ2-2; v_gene: TRBV19; CDR3aa: CASSTGLAANTGELFF; CDR3nt: TGTGCCAGTAGTACGGGACTAGCGGCGAACACCGGGGAGCTGTTTTTT
abundance: few; d_gene: TRBD2; j_gene: TRBJ2-1; v_gene: TRBV7-3; CDR3aa: CASSLTFSGSSNEQFF; CDR3nt: TGTGCCAGCAGCTTAACGTTTAGCGGGAGTTCCAATGAGCAGTTCTTC
abundance: many; d_gene: NA; j_gene: TRBJ2-1; v_gene: TRBV7-2; CDR3aa: CASTLDYGSSYNEQFF; CDR3nt: TGTGCCAGCACCCTCGACTACGGGAGCTCCTACAATGAGCAGTTCTTC
abundance: many; d_gene: NA; j_gene: TRBJ1-1; v_gene: TRBV4-2; CDR3aa: CASSHNTEAFF; CDR3nt: TGTGCCAGCAGCCACAACACTGAAGCTTTCTTT
abundance: few; d_gene: TRBD1; j_gene: TRBJ2-5; v_gene: TRBV28; CDR3aa: CASTSTGVSKTGETQYF; CDR3nt: TGTGCCAGCACTTCTACAGGGGTCTCCAAGACGGGAGAGACCCAGTACTTC
abundance: many; d_gene: TRBD1; j_gene: TRBJ1-5; v_gene: TRBV4-1; CDR3aa: CASSHPPGQQYQPQHF; CDR3nt: TGCGCCAGCAGCCACCCTCCGGGACAGCAATATCAGCCCCAGCATTTT
abundance: many; d_gene: NA; j_gene: TRBJ2-7; v_gene: TRBV2; CDR3aa: CASSSQGGYEQYF; CDR3nt: TGTGCCAGCAGCTCCCAGGGGGGCTACGAGCAGTACTTC
abundance: NA; d_gene: NA; j_gene: TRBJ2-1; v_gene: TRBV27; CDR3aa: CASRTGIMNTEQFF; CDR3nt: TGTGCCAGCAGAACAGGGATTATGAACACTGAGCAGTTCTTC
abundance: many; d_gene: NA; j_gene: TRBJ2-3; v_gene: TRBV28; CDR3aa: CASSLYSAGPRTDTQYF; CDR3nt: TGTGCCAGCAGTTTATATTCGGCGGGCCCTCGCACAGATACGCAGTATTTT
abundance: many; d_gene: NA; j_gene: TRBJ2-7; v_gene: TRBV27; CDR3aa: CASSFGPEQYF; CDR3nt: TGTGCCAGCAGTTTCGGCCCCGAGCAGTACTTC
abundance: many; d_gene: NA; j_gene: TRBJ1-5; v_gene: TRBV7-8; CDR3aa: CASSFKQNQPQHF; CDR3nt: TGTGCCAGCAGCTTTAAGCAGAATCAGCCCCAGCATTTT
abundance: NA; d_gene: NA; j_gene: TRBJ1-1; v_gene: TRBV4-1; CDR3aa: CASSRLGGAKTMNTEAFF; CDR3nt: TGCGCCAGCAGCCGCCTTGGAGGGGCGAAAACTATGAACACTGAAGCTTTCTTT
abundance: many; d_gene: NA; j_gene: TRBJ1-1; v_gene: TRBV6-1; CDR3aa: CASSPQGIVNTEAFF; CDR3nt: TGTGCCAGCAGTCCCCAGGGGATAGTGAACACTGAAGCTTTCTTT
abundance: NA; d_gene: NA; j_gene: TRBJ2-7; v_gene: TRBV12-3/TRBV12-4; CDR3aa: CASSPTKGRTSYEQYF; CDR3nt: TGTGCCAGCAGTCCGACAAAGGGGCGGACTTCCTACGAGCAGTACTTC
abundance: many; d_gene: NA; j_gene: TRBJ2-7; v_gene: TRBV27; CDR3aa: CASSFQSSYEQYF; CDR3nt: TGTGCCAGCAGTTTCCAAAGCTCCTACGAGCAGTACTTC
abundance: many; d_gene: NA; j_gene: TRBJ2-5; v_gene: TRBV4-2; CDR3aa: CASSQEGAAQETQYF; CDR3nt: TGTGCCAGCAGCCAAGAGGGCGCAGCACAAGAGACCCAGTACTTC
abundance: many; d_gene: NA; j_gene: TRBJ2-5; v_gene: TRBV10-3; CDR3aa: CAISEQGGETQYF; CDR3nt: TGTGCCATCAGTGAGCAGGGGGGAGAGACCCAGTACTTC
abundance: few; d_gene: NA; j_gene: TRBJ1-1; v_gene: TRBV5-6; CDR3aa: CASSLVQGIAEAFF; CDR3nt: TGTGCCAGCAGCTTGGTTCAGGGAATCGCTGAAGCTTTCTTT
abundance: many; d_gene: NA; j_gene: TRBJ1-1; v_gene: TRBV10-3; CDR3aa: CAISGFEQGTEAFF; CDR3nt: TGTGCCATCAGTGGGTTCGAACAGGGCACTGAAGCTTTCTTT
abundance: many; d_gene: NA; j_gene: TRBJ2-1; v_gene: TRBV7-2; CDR3aa: CASSLASDNEQFF; CDR3nt: TGTGCCAGCAGCTTAGCCTCAGACAATGAGCAGTTCTTC
abundance: NA; d_gene: TRBD1; j_gene: TRBJ1-2; v_gene: TRBV27; CDR3aa: CASSFNGQGHGYTF; CDR3nt: TGTGCCAGCAGTTTCAATGGACAGGGGCATGGCTACACCTTC
abundance: few; d_gene: TRBD2; j_gene: TRBJ2-1; v_gene: TRBV19; CDR3aa: CASSDGGGTSSWFEQFF; CDR3nt: TGTGCCAGTAGCGACGGGGGAGGGACTAGCAGCTGGTTCGAGCAGTTCTTC
abundance: NA; d_gene: NA; j_gene: TRBJ1-1; v_gene: TRBV2; CDR3aa: CASSEPFGFVMDTEALF; CDR3nt: TGTGCCAGCAGTGAGCCCTTCGGGTTTGTCATGGACACTGAAGCTTTATTT
abundance: few; d_gene: NA; j_gene: TRBJ2-6; v_gene: TRBV29-1; CDR3aa: CSVRTLSGANVLTF; CDR3nt: TGCAGCGTCCGGACCCTCTCTGGGGCCAACGTCCTGACTTTC
abundance: many; d_gene: NA; j_gene: TRBJ1-1; v_gene: TRBV29-1; CDR3aa: CSVVRAANTEAFF; CDR3nt: TGCAGCGTTGTCAGGGCAGCTAACACTGAAGCTTTCTTT
abundance: NA; d_gene: TRBD2; j_gene: TRBJ2-5; v_gene: TRBV2; CDR3aa: CASSSKEGRLAEETQYF; CDR3nt: TGTGCCAGCAGTAGTAAAGAAGGGAGACTAGCGGAAGAGACCCAGTACTTC
abundance: few; d_gene: TRBD1; j_gene: TRBJ2-7; v_gene: TRBV5-5; CDR3aa: CASSLARQGIYEQYF; CDR3nt: TGTGCCAGCAGCTTGGCCAGACAGGGAATCTACGAGCAGTACTTC
abundance: many; d_gene: TRBD1; j_gene: TRBJ2-5; v_gene: TRBV20-1; CDR3aa: CSAEGTGLKETQYF; CDR3nt: TGCAGTGCTGAGGGGACAGGGCTTAAAGAGACCCAGTACTTC
abundance: many; d_gene: TRBD2; j_gene: TRBJ2-1; v_gene: TRBV2; CDR3aa: CASSSGLARFF; CDR3nt: TGTGCCAGCAGCTCTGGACTAGCGAGGTTCTTC
abundance: once; d_gene: NA; j_gene: TRBJ2-6; v_gene: TRBV6-4; CDR3aa: CASSDSNLGGLSSGANVLTF; CDR3nt: TGTGCCAGCAGTGACTCGAATTTGGGGGGCCTAAGCTCTGGGGCCAACGTCCTGACTTTC
abundance: many; d_gene: NA; j_gene: TRBJ2-3; v_gene: TRBV11-1; CDR3aa: CASSSWGGTDTQYF; CDR3nt: TGTGCCAGCAGCTCCTGGGGAGGCACAGATACGCAGTATTTT
abundance: few; d_gene: NA; j_gene: TRBJ2-7; v_gene: TRBV7-8; CDR3aa: CASSFAITYEQYF; CDR3nt: TGTGCCAGCAGCTTTGCCATAACCTACGAGCAGTACTTC
abundance: many; d_gene: NA; j_gene: TRBJ1-1; v_gene: TRBV3-1; CDR3aa: CASSFTGMNTEAFF; CDR3nt: TGTGCCAGCAGCTTTACAGGAATGAACACTGAAGCTTTCTTT
abundance: NA; d_gene: NA; j_gene: TRBJ2-7; v_gene: TRBV6-1; CDR3aa: CASRLSTESSSYKQYF; CDR3nt: TGTGCCAGCAGACTCTCCACGGAGAGCAGCTCCTACAAGCAGTACTTC
abundance: many; d_gene: TRBD2; j_gene: TRBJ2-2; v_gene: TRBV24-1; CDR3aa: CATSDLRTSNTGELFF; CDR3nt: TGTGCCACCAGTGATTTGCGGACTAGTAACACCGGGGAGCTGTTTTTT
abundance: medium-sized; d_gene: NA; j_gene: TRBJ1-5; v_gene: TRBV7-2; CDR3aa: CASSDINNQPQHF; CDR3nt: TGTGCCAGCAGCGACATAAACAATCAGCCCCAGCATTTT
abundance: NA; d_gene: NA; j_gene: TRBJ2-3; v_gene: TRBV5-1; CDR3aa: CASSHRGGGADTQYF; CDR3nt: TGCGCCAGCAGCCACCGGGGTGGGGGCGCAGATACGCAGTATTTT
abundance: many; d_gene: TRBD2; j_gene: TRBJ2-5; v_gene: TRBV20-1; CDR3aa: CSAEVGLTSGNQETQYF; CDR3nt: TGCAGTGCCGAGGTGGGACTGACTAGCGGGAACCAAGAGACCCAGTACTTC
abundance: many; d_gene: NA; j_gene: TRBJ2-5; v_gene: TRBV3-1; CDR3aa: CASSQPGTLYQETQYF; CDR3nt: TGTGCCAGCAGCCAGCCCGGGACATTGTACCAAGAGACCCAGTACTTC
abundance: NA; d_gene: NA; j_gene: TRBJ1-6; v_gene: TRBV18; CDR3aa: CASSPIRSSYNSPLHF; CDR3nt: TGTGCCAGCTCACCAATCCGGAGCTCCTATAATTCACCCCTCCACTTT
abundance: many; d_gene: NA; j_gene: TRBJ2-7; v_gene: TRBV7-2; CDR3aa: CASSASPTYEQYF; CDR3nt: TGTGCCAGCAGCGCCTCACCAACCTACGAGCAGTACTTC
abundance: few; d_gene: TRBD2; j_gene: TRBJ2-3; v_gene: TRBV4-1; CDR3aa: CASSPRPGLALSRTDTQYF; CDR3nt: TGCGCCAGCAGCCCGCGACCCGGACTAGCGCTTTCCCGCACAGATACGCAGTATTTT
abundance: NA; d_gene: NA; j_gene: TRBJ2-7; v_gene: TRBV7-9; CDR3aa: CASSPRHSYERYF; CDR3nt: TGTGCCAGCAGCCCCCGACATAGCTACGAGCGGTACTTC
abundance: many; d_gene: NA; j_gene: TRBJ1-1; v_gene: TRBV18; CDR3aa: CASSPRESETEAFF; CDR3nt: TGTGCCAGCTCACCCAGGGAGTCTGAGACTGAAGCTTTCTTT
abundance: many; d_gene: NA; j_gene: TRBJ1-1; v_gene: TRBV30; CDR3aa: CAWTGGITEAFF; CDR3nt: TGTGCCTGGACGGGGGGAATCACTGAAGCTTTCTTT
abundance: many; d_gene: TRBD1; j_gene: TRBJ2-2; v_gene: TRBV7-2; CDR3aa: CASRQTGGSAGELFF; CDR3nt: TGTGCCAGCAGACAGACAGGGGGTTCGGCCGGGGAGCTGTTTTTT
abundance: NA; d_gene: TRBD1; j_gene: TRBJ1-1; v_gene: TRBV7-3; CDR3aa: CASSLNSGTANTEAFF; CDR3nt: TGTGCCAGCAGCTTAAATTCTGGGACAGCGAACACTGAAGCTTTCTTT
abundance: many; d_gene: TRBD2; j_gene: TRBJ2-1; v_gene: TRBV7-9; CDR3aa: CASSLSGSRNEQFF; CDR3nt: TGTGCCAGCAGCTTGAGCGGGAGTAGGAATGAGCAGTTCTTC
abundance: few; d_gene: TRBD2; j_gene: TRBJ2-5; v_gene: TRBV19; CDR3aa: CASSMSQLAGAETQYF; CDR3nt: TGTGCCAGTAGTATGAGCCAACTAGCGGGAGCAGAGACCCAGTACTTC
abundance: many; d_gene: NA; j_gene: TRBJ1-5; v_gene: TRBV6-2/TRBV6-3; CDR3aa: CASTTAGRNQPQHF; CDR3nt: TGTGCCAGCACCACCGCAGGGCGCAATCAGCCCCAGCATTTT
abundance: many; d_gene: NA; j_gene: TRBJ1-3; v_gene: TRBV7-2; CDR3aa: CASSLRTVSGNTIYF; CDR3nt: TGTGCCAGCAGCTTAAGGACAGTCTCTGGAAACACCATATATTTT
abundance: many; d_gene: NA; j_gene: TRBJ2-1; v_gene: TRBV4-1; CDR3aa: CASSQATDNEQFF; CDR3nt: TGCGCCAGCAGCCAAGCTACAGACAATGAGCAGTTCTTC
abundance: few; d_gene: TRBD2; j_gene: TRBJ2-1; v_gene: TRBV19; CDR3aa: CASSIVSGTSRGEQFF; CDR3nt: TGTGCCAGTAGTATAGTAAGCGGGACCTCCCGGGGTGAGCAGTTCTTC
abundance: many; d_gene: TRBD1; j_gene: TRBJ1-1; v_gene: TRBV4-1; CDR3aa: CASSQDRYTEAFF; CDR3nt: TGCGCCAGCAGCCAGGACAGGTACACTGAAGCTTTCTTT
abundance: few; d_gene: NA; j_gene: TRBJ2-5; v_gene: TRBV11-2; CDR3aa: CASSLEGETQYF; CDR3nt: TGTGCCAGCAGCTTAGAGGGTGAGACCCAGTACTTC
abundance: few; d_gene: NA; j_gene: TRBJ2-2; v_gene: TRBV24-1; CDR3aa: CATSDWGGLNTGELFF; CDR3nt: TGTGCCACCAGTGATTGGGGAGGACTGAACACCGGGGAGCTGTTTTTT
abundance: NA; d_gene: TRBD2; j_gene: TRBJ2-1; v_gene: TRBV7-2; CDR3aa: CASSPGLAGSEQFF; CDR3nt: TGTGCCAGCAGCCCAGGACTAGCGGGATCTGAGCAGTTCTTC
abundance: many; d_gene: NA; j_gene: TRBJ2-1; v_gene: TRBV12-3/TRBV12-4; CDR3aa: CASRRGSGSYNEQFF; CDR3nt: TGTGCCAGCAGGCGGGGTTCTGGCTCCTACAATGAGCAGTTCTTC
abundance: NA; d_gene: NA; j_gene: TRBJ2-7; v_gene: TRBV7-2; CDR3aa: CANGLTTYEQYF; CDR3nt: TGTGCCAACGGCTTAACTACCTACGAGCAGTACTTC
abundance: few; d_gene: NA; j_gene: TRBJ1-5; v_gene: TRBV30; CDR3aa: CAWSSSRTTSNQPQHF; CDR3nt: TGTGCCTGGAGTTCATCCCGGACAACTAGCAATCAGCCCCAGCATTTT